This T cell receptor (beta chain) was obtained from a study of blood T cell repertoires in COVID-19. Looking at the study overall: Sites in the United States, Italy and Spain provided acute and convalescent COVID-19 samples. Nucleic acid was either cDNA or gDNA, and it came from T cells, B-cell-depleted T cells, or PBMCs.

This clone was picked up one time. The CDR3 has 16 amino acids. Germline V gene lookup returns CDR1 LNHDA and CDR2 SQIVND (reference sequence). V lost 9 bases and J 7 bases, leaving 22 bases between the germline ends. In the authors' methods: How many nucleated cells were present was estimated from reference gene primer amplification. Assay: immunoSEQ multiplex PCR; the TCRdb copy retains only in-frame clones and omits some. The V and J calls and clone size were taken over from that table, and D and trimming were inferred from the DNA. The sample holds about 230,000 clones, 85% to 90% seen once. V and J are TRBV19 and TRBJ1-6; maybe TRBD1 (6 bases). This sequence originates from a woman aged 55-70 years with acute or convalescent COVID-19. The sequenced sample was peripheral blood. The CDR3 is CASNLPGLQGNSPLHF. DNA of the CDR3: TGTGCCAGCAATTTACCGGGATTACAGGGAAATTCACCCCTCCACTTT.